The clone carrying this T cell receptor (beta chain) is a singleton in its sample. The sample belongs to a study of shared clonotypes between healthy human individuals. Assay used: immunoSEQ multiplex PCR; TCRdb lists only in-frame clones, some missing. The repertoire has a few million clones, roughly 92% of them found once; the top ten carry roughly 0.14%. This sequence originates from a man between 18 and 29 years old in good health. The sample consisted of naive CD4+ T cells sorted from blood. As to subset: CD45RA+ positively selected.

The CDR3 bases are TGTGCCAGCAGCCAAGCTATGACCAACACTGGAAACACCATATATTTT. It codes for CASSQAMTNTGNTIYF. V and J are TRBV4-2 and TRBJ1-3; D unclear. CDR3 length: 16 amino acids. Looked up from germline, CDR1 is LGHNA and CDR2 is YNFKEQ. Trimming removed 1 base from V and 2 bases from J, with 12 bases in between.